Below, 8 T cell receptor beta chains from the same sample are listed, as sequenced in a study of type 1 regulatory T cells. One entry per CDR3 protein, called by TCRdb with MiXCR from the reads. The sample lists 75,000 to 100,000 distinct CDR3 sequences; roughly 30% were seen once. Sequencing was carried out using CD4+ T cells, either the whole sample or a sorted fraction (not recorded which). The source is a human donor in good health.

This clonotype has only a few counts. An end of the junction does not agree with germline; a read error may underlie this. The J gene is TRBJ2-1, the V gene TRBV18; D may be TRBD1 or TRBD2 (5 bases each). CDR3 length: 14 residues. Germline CDR1 and CDR2: KGHSH and LQKENI. The chain's CDR3 is CVSSPGTDYNEQFF. The CDR3 region has the DNA TGTGTCAGCTCACCAGGGACGGACTACAATGAGCAGTTCTTC.

The CDR3 bases are TGTGCCAGCAGTTTCGGACCGGGACAGGGCATTTTCACTGAAGCTTTCTTT. This encodes CASSFGPGQGIFTEAFF. The chain has TRBV12-3 or TRBV12-4 and TRBJ1-1, with 9 bases matching TRBD1. V gave up 3 bases and J gave up 4 bases; unmatched junction bases: 12. The CDR3 runs to 17 residues.

This clonotype is medium-sized in the sample. Compared with germline, one end of the junction differs, possibly owing to a read error. This chain links TRBV12-3 or TRBV12-4 with TRBJ2-2; D ambiguous. The length of the CDR3 is 12 residues. The CDR3 nucleotides are TGTGCCAGCAGCTTAGACACCGGGGAGCTGTTTTTT. Residues: CASSLDTGELFF.

This clonotype was recorded a few times. The chain carries TRBV9 and TRBJ2-7, with D maybe TRBD2 (5 bases). CDR1 is SGDLS, CDR2 YYNGEE, per germline. The CDR3 is made up of 13 amino acids. The ends were cut back, 0 bases at V and 5 bases at J, with 9 bases in the middle. The DNA for the CDR3 is TGTGCCAGCAGCGTAGGAGACTACCACGAGCAGTACTTC. Protein: CASSVGDYHEQYF.

With respect to this clonotype: The junction differs from germline at one of its ends, possibly a read error. The V and J genes are TRBV6-2 or TRBV6-3 and TRBJ2-1; 10 nucleotides match TRBD2. Germline V gene lookup returns CDR1 MNHEY and CDR2 SVGEGT. CDR3 length equals 19 residues. CDR3 nucleotides: TGTGCCAGCAGTTACGGAATAGCGGGAGGCCACGGTCACTACAATGAGCAGATCTTC. It codes for CASSYGIAGGHGHYNEQIF.

For the CDR3, the DNA is TGTGCCAGTAGTATAGAGCAGGGGTGGGGCAATGAGCAGTTCTTC. Translating it yields CASSIEQGWGNEQFF. This chain links TRBV19 with TRBJ2-1, with D tentatively TRBD1 (6 bases). The germline V gene has CDR1 LNHDA and CDR2 SQIVND (reference sequence). The V end was cut by 0 bases, the J end by 6 bases, with 12 bases between. The CDR3 extends over 15 amino acids.

This chain connects TRBV5-1 to TRBJ2-2, with D possibly TRBD2 on 10 matching bases. The CDR3 has 19 residues. From germline, CDR1 is SGHRS and CDR2 YFSETQ. V was shortened by 4 bases and J by 0 bases, with 22 bases between the two germline ends. CDR3: CASSPGQGLAYANTGELFF. CDR3 DNA sequence: TGCGCCAGCAGCCCGGGACAGGGACTAGCGTATGCGAACACCGGGGAGCTGTTTTTT.

The chain has TRBV12-3 or TRBV12-4 and TRBJ1-5, with 7 bases aligning to TRBD1. V lost 5 bases to trimming and J lost 3 bases; unmatched junction nucleotides: 7. There are 15 residues in the CDR3. CDR3 in DNA: TGTGCCAGCAGTGCACCGGGACAGAACAATCAGCCCCAGCATTTT. Encoded protein: CASSAPGQNNQPQHF.